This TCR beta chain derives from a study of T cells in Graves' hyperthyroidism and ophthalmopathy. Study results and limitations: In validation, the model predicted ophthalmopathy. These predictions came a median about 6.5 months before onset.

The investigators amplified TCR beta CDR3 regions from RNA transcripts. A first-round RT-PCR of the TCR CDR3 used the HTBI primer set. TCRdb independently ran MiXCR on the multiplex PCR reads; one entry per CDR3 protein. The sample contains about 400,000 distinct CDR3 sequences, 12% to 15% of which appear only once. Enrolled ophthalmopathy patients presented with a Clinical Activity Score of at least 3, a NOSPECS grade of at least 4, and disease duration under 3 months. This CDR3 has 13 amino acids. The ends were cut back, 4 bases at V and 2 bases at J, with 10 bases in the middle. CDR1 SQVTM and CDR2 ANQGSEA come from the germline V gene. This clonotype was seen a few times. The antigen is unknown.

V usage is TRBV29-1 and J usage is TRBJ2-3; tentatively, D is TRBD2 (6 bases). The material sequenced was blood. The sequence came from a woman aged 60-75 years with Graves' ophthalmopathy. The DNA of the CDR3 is TGCAGCGTTGTTGGCGGGGACACAGATACGCAGTATTTT. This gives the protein CSVVGGDTDTQYF.